The clone carrying this T cell receptor (beta chain) showed up just once. The sample is drawn from a study of blood T cell repertoires in COVID-19. About the study: T cells, B-cell-depleted T cells, or PBMCs provided the cDNA or gDNA that served as material.

Generated by immunoSEQ multiplex PCR, the TCRdb table keeps only in-frame clones and is missing some. Altogether approximately 330,000 clones are present, approximately 86% being singletons, with the ten largest covering around 9.9%. Germline loops: CDR1 SNHLY, CDR2 FYNNEI. The V and J ends lost 9 bases and 0 bases, in that order; junction bases with no gene match: 4. The CDR3 sequence is 15 residues long. This receptor was identified in a man aged 25 to 40 with COVID-19, enrolled during active disease. The source material was peripheral blood. The V call is TRBV2, the J call TRBJ2-6; 8 nucleotides line up with TRBD1. The CDR3 loop is CARGQGSSGANVLTF. The CDR3 coding sequence is TGTGCCAGAGGACAGGGAAGCTCTGGGGCCAACGTCCTGACTTTC. Drawing the rest from reference TRBV2 and TRBJ2-6, the complete variable domain is EPEVTQTPSHQVTQMGQEVILRCVPISNHLYFYWYRQILGQKVEFLVSFYNNEISEKSEIFDDQFSVERPDGSNFTLKIRSTKLEDSAMYFCARGQGSSGANVLTFGAGSRLTVL.